These 10 T cell receptor beta chains came from one sample sequenced in a study of CD8 T cells in ankylosing spondylitis. Each CDR3 protein gets one entry after TCRdb re-called the 5' RACE reads with MiXCR. The sample has about 180,000 distinct CDR3 sequences; 9.8% are singletons. The sequenced material came from blood, either unsorted or a sorted T cell fraction (not recorded which). These receptors originate from a female donor with ankylosing spondylitis or in good health (not recorded which).

CDR3 sequence (DNA): TGTGCCTGGAGCCCTGGACAGTGGTATAGTGAGCAGTTCTTC. Residues: CAWSPGQWYSEQFF. The chain has TRBV30 and TRBJ2-1; the D gene is possibly TRBD1 (6 bases). Between the trimmed V and J ends, which lost 3 bases and 9 bases, there was a span of 18 bases. CDR3 length: 14 residues. CDR1 and CDR2 from the germline V gene are GTSNPN and SVGIG (reference sequence).

This clonotype was detected many times. The junction shows a germline mismatch at one end, possibly a read error. The CDR3 DNA is TGTGCCAGCAGAAGGACCACCAATGAACAGTTCTTC. Its translation is CASRRTTNEQFF. The chain recombines TRBV12-3 or TRBV12-4 with TRBJ2-1, with no clear D. This CDR3 has 12 amino acids.

Only a few counts were recorded for this clonotype. The CDR3: CASSARFQETQYF. DNA of the CDR3: TGTGCCAGCAGTGCCCGCTTCCAAGAGACCCAGTACTTC. The chain couples TRBV6-4 to TRBJ2-5; no reliable D call. The germline V gene has CDR1 MRHNA and CDR2 SNTAGT. V lost 4 bases, J lost 1 base, and 7 bases lay in between. The CDR3 length is 13 residues.

The sample holds many counts of this clonotype. The rearrangement links TRBV29-1 to TRBJ2-3, with no clear D. Germline V gives CDR1 SQVTM, CDR2 ANQGSEA. V lost 6 bases, J lost 2 bases, and 12 bases lay in between. The CDR3 has 13 amino acids. The DNA of the CDR3 is TGCAGCGTCCCGACAAGTTCCACAGATACGCAGTATTTT. Protein product: CSVPTSSTDTQYF.

This clonotype has a handful of counts. The CDR3: CASSLWAGVESYNEQFF. CDR3 DNA sequence: TGTGCCAGCAGCTTATGGGCAGGCGTAGAATCCTACAATGAGCAGTTCTTC. V is TRBV7-8 and J is TRBJ2-1; unclear D gene. V lost 2 bases to trimming and J lost 1 base, with 15 bases between them. The CDR3 has 17 amino acids. In germline, CDR1 is SGHVS, CDR2 FQNEAQ.

This rearrangement joins TRBV20-1 to TRBJ2-7; possibly TRBD1 for D (7 bases). This CDR3 is 14 amino acids long. Germline values: CDR1 DFQATT, CDR2 SNEGSKA (reference sequence). Trimming cost V 6 bases and J 3 bases, with 18 bases left between them. The chain's CDR3 is CSAVAGGGHYEQYF. CDR3 DNA sequence: TGCAGTGCCGTAGCCGGAGGGGGCCACTACGAGCAGTACTTC.

This clonotype came up a few times. The chain uses TRBV20-1 and TRBJ2-1; D is unresolved. Germline-derived CDR1 and CDR2 are DFQATT and SNEGSKA (reference sequence). V was pared by 3 bases and J by 6 bases, with 6 bases between. The CDR3 has 11 residues. This CDR3 is CSASRPNEQFF. Written as DNA, the CDR3 is TGCAGTGCTAGTCGGCCCAATGAGCAGTTCTTC.

This clonotype was picked up many times. The DNA of the CDR3 is TGCGCCAGCAGCTTGAGGCACAGGGGGCTTGACAATGAGCAGTTCTTC. Amino acid sequence: CASSLRHRGLDNEQFF. V usage is TRBV5-1 and J usage is TRBJ2-1, with 9 bases aligning to TRBD1. Germline assignment: CDR1 SGHRS and CDR2 YFSETQ. Unmatched junction bases numbered 7, after V lost 1 base and J lost 5 bases. This CDR3 is built from 16 residues.

This clonotype was detected only a few times. CDR3 loop: CATSDVASALDEQFF. The CDR3 DNA sequence: TGTGCCACCAGTGACGTCGCTTCGGCCCTCGATGAGCAGTTCTTC. V and J are TRBV24-1 and TRBJ2-1; the D is unclear. V shed 4 bases and J shed 8 bases, with 17 bases lying between them. This CDR3 comprises 15 residues. Germline V gene sequence: CDR1 KGHDR, CDR2 SFDVKD.

The chain is built from TRBV7-2 and TRBJ1-2, with D hard to call. Germline V gene data show CDR1 as SGHTA and CDR2 as FQGNSA. This CDR3 region has 10 residues. V was shortened by 5 bases and J by 7 bases, with 5 bases between the two germline ends. The CDR3, as DNA: TGTGCCAGCAGCCACCGTGGCTACACCTTC. Protein product: CASSHRGYTF.